The rows below give T cell receptor beta chains drawn from one sample of a study of TIL therapy for anti-PD-1-resistant metastatic lung cancer. Data came from immunoSEQ multiplex PCR; TCRdb stores just in-frame clones and leaves some out. The repertoire holds about 43,000 clones, with roughly 78% as singletons. Source: blood, taken at baseline. All receptors come from a man aged 70-80 years with non-small cell lung cancer. Each CDR3 is given with its conserved first and last residue. Fields, in order: CDR3 protein, CDR3 DNA, V gene, D gene, clone size, J gene. A D gene is named only where the DNA matches it firmly. Clone sizes are given selectively: once, few, many, or a class where the clone is expanded.

CDR3aa: CASSPSGTSGEKLFF
CDR3nt: TGTGCCAGCTCACCGAGCGGGACGTCTGGTGAAAAACTGTTTTTT
v_gene: TRBV18
d_gene: -
abundance: -
j_gene: TRBJ1-4

CDR3aa: CAIGVSTDTQYF
CDR3nt: TGTGCCATCGGGGTCAGCACAGATACGCAGTATTTT
v_gene: TRBV10-3
d_gene: -
abundance: -
j_gene: TRBJ2-3

CDR3aa: CATSRARGAYEQYF
CDR3nt: TGTGCCACCAGCAGAGCCCGGGGTGCCTACGAGCAGTACTTC
v_gene: TRBV15
d_gene: -
abundance: -
j_gene: TRBJ2-7

CDR3aa: CASSAAGGTDTQYF
CDR3nt: TGTGCCAGCAGTGCAGCGGGAGGCACAGATACGCAGTATTTT
v_gene: TRBV25-1
d_gene: TRBD2
abundance: -
j_gene: TRBJ2-3

CDR3aa: CASSFGASSYNSPLHF
CDR3nt: TGTGCCAGCAGCTTCGGGGCAAGCTCCTATAATTCACCCCTCCACTTT
v_gene: TRBV2
d_gene: -
abundance: few
j_gene: TRBJ1-6

CDR3aa: CASSPDLGNEQFF
CDR3nt: TGTGCCAGCTCACCCGACCTAGGAAATGAGCAGTTCTTC
v_gene: TRBV18
d_gene: -
abundance: -
j_gene: TRBJ2-1

CDR3aa: CSARSSNGYTF
CDR3nt: TGCAGCGCTCGGTCCTCTAATGGCTACACCTTC
v_gene: TRBV29-1
d_gene: -
abundance: -
j_gene: TRBJ1-2

CDR3aa: CASSLPTSGIDTQYF
CDR3nt: TGTGCCAGCAGCCTCCCGACTAGCGGAATAGATACGCAGTATTTT
v_gene: TRBV7-3
d_gene: TRBD2
abundance: -
j_gene: TRBJ2-3

CDR3aa: CASSGMGSTDTQYF
CDR3nt: TGTGCCAGCAGTGGGATGGGCAGCACAGATACGCAGTATTTT
v_gene: TRBV2
d_gene: -
abundance: -
j_gene: TRBJ2-3

CDR3aa: CASSLSAGGNQPQHF
CDR3nt: TGCGCCAGCAGCTTGTCAGCAGGGGGCAATCAGCCCCAGCATTTT
v_gene: TRBV5-1
d_gene: -
abundance: -
j_gene: TRBJ1-5

CDR3aa: CSVEKGLAGEGLDEQYF
CDR3nt: TGCAGCGTTGAGAAAGGACTAGCGGGAGAAGGTCTAGACGAGCAGTACTTC
v_gene: TRBV29-1
d_gene: TRBD2
abundance: -
j_gene: TRBJ2-7

CDR3aa: CASSPGQSEFYGYTF
CDR3nt: TGTGCCAGCAGCCCGGGACAGTCAGAGTTCTATGGCTACACCTTC
v_gene: TRBV13
d_gene: TRBD1
abundance: -
j_gene: TRBJ1-2

CDR3aa: CASSLVAGNTGELFF
CDR3nt: TGTGCCAGCAGCTTAGTGGCAGGGAACACCGGGGAGCTGTTTTTT
v_gene: TRBV7-8
d_gene: -
abundance: -
j_gene: TRBJ2-2

CDR3aa: CASSESRAGELFF
CDR3nt: TGTGCCAGCAGCGAGAGCCGAGCCGGGGAGCTGTTTTTT
v_gene: TRBV5-4
d_gene: -
abundance: -
j_gene: TRBJ2-2

CDR3aa: CASSEVRDGMNYGYTF
CDR3nt: TGTGCCAGCAGTGAAGTAAGGGACGGGATGAACTATGGCTACACCTTC
v_gene: TRBV6-1
d_gene: -
abundance: -
j_gene: TRBJ1-2

CDR3aa: CASSPTGTAYNEQFF
CDR3nt: TGCGCCAGCAGCCCTACCGGGACAGCCTACAATGAGCAGTTCTTC
v_gene: TRBV5-1
d_gene: TRBD1
abundance: -
j_gene: TRBJ2-1

CDR3aa: CASSVEGTSGREQFF
CDR3nt: TGTGCCAGCAGCGTAGAAGGGACTAGCGGGAGGGAGCAGTTCTTC
v_gene: TRBV9
d_gene: TRBD2
abundance: -
j_gene: TRBJ2-1

CDR3aa: CASSYRGQLNTEAFF
CDR3nt: TGTGCCAGCAGTTACCGGGGACAGTTGAACACTGAAGCTTTCTTT
v_gene: TRBV6-5
d_gene: TRBD1
abundance: -
j_gene: TRBJ1-1

CDR3aa: CASSVEGDTVIYEQYF
CDR3nt: TGTGCCAGCAGCGTAGAGGGGGACACAGTTATCTACGAGCAGTACTTC
v_gene: TRBV9
d_gene: -
abundance: -
j_gene: TRBJ2-7

CDR3aa: CASSKGNTGELFF
CDR3nt: TGTGCCAGCAGCAAGGGGAACACCGGGGAGCTGTTTTTT
v_gene: TRBV11-2
d_gene: -
abundance: -
j_gene: TRBJ2-2

CDR3aa: CASSRTGGYEQYF
CDR3nt: TGTGCCAGCAGCCGGACAGGGGGCTACGAGCAGTACTTC
v_gene: TRBV7-8
d_gene: TRBD1
abundance: -
j_gene: TRBJ2-7

CDR3aa: CASSLGVNTEAFF
CDR3nt: TGTGCCAGCAGCCTGGGGGTTAACACTGAAGCTTTCTTT
v_gene: TRBV11-3
d_gene: -
abundance: -
j_gene: TRBJ1-1

CDR3aa: CASSLEWTSGAYEQYF
CDR3nt: TGTGCCAGCAGCTTAGAGTGGACTAGCGGCGCCTACGAGCAGTACTTC
v_gene: TRBV7-2
d_gene: TRBD2
abundance: once
j_gene: TRBJ2-7

CDR3aa: CASSQRGAGANVLTF
CDR3nt: TGCGCCAGCAGCCAACGGGGGGCTGGGGCCAACGTCCTGACTTTC
v_gene: TRBV4-3
d_gene: TRBD2
abundance: -
j_gene: TRBJ2-6

CDR3aa: CASSQDGTSNQPQHF
CDR3nt: TGTGCCAGCAGTCAGGACGGGACAAGCAATCAGCCCCAGCATTTT
v_gene: TRBV6-6
d_gene: -
abundance: once
j_gene: TRBJ1-5

CDR3aa: CASSLGLADSQETQYF
CDR3nt: TGCGCCAGCAGCCTTGGACTAGCGGATTCTCAAGAGACCCAGTACTTC
v_gene: TRBV4-1
d_gene: TRBD2
abundance: -
j_gene: TRBJ2-5

CDR3aa: CASRGYSEEPQHF
CDR3nt: TGTGCCAGCAGAGGTTACTCTGAAGAGCCCCAGCATTTT
v_gene: TRBV6-5
d_gene: -
abundance: -
j_gene: TRBJ1-5

CDR3aa: CASYGARGIGYGYTF
CDR3nt: TGTGCCAGCTATGGGGCTCGGGGAATCGGCTATGGCTACACCTTC
v_gene: TRBV25-1
d_gene: -
abundance: -
j_gene: TRBJ1-2

CDR3aa: CASSTPGREAFF
CDR3nt: TGTGCCAGCAGTACCCCAGGGAGGGAGGCTTTCTTT
v_gene: TRBV6-5
d_gene: -
abundance: -
j_gene: TRBJ1-1

CDR3aa: CASSPGTRATNEQFF
CDR3nt: TGTGCCAGCAGTCCCGGGACTAGGGCAACAAATGAGCAGTTCTTC
v_gene: TRBV6-1
d_gene: TRBD2
abundance: -
j_gene: TRBJ2-1

CDR3aa: CATSKSGVQNIQYF
CDR3nt: TGTGCCACCAGCAAATCCGGGGTCCAAAACATTCAGTACTTC
v_gene: TRBV15
d_gene: -
abundance: -
j_gene: TRBJ2-4

CDR3aa: CASSLGSYGYTF
CDR3nt: TGTGCCAGCAGCTTGGGTAGCTATGGCTACACCTTC
v_gene: TRBV5-5
d_gene: -
abundance: -
j_gene: TRBJ1-2

CDR3aa: CASSVAWDTEAFF
CDR3nt: TGTGCCAGCAGCGTAGCTTGGGACACTGAAGCTTTCTTT
v_gene: TRBV9
d_gene: -
abundance: -
j_gene: TRBJ1-1

CDR3aa: CASSLAAGLNTGELFF
CDR3nt: TGTGCCAGCAGCTTGGCCGCGGGATTGAACACCGGGGAGCTGTTTTTT
v_gene: TRBV5-4
d_gene: -
abundance: -
j_gene: TRBJ2-2

CDR3aa: CASSLSFSSTGELFF
CDR3nt: TGCGCCAGCAGCTTGTCCTTCTCTAGCACCGGGGAGCTGTTTTTT
v_gene: TRBV5-1
d_gene: -
abundance: -
j_gene: TRBJ2-2